This is a list of T cell receptor beta chains from one sample in a study of shared clonotypes between healthy human individuals. The table came from immunoSEQ multiplex PCR; TCRdb's copy has only in-frame clones and leaves some out. The table lists some 2,000,000 clones, about 95% of them singletons, with 0.1% to 0.15% in the top ten. Sequencing was performed on naive CD4+ T cells sorted from blood. Source of these receptors: a man between 18 and 29 years old in good health. The CDR3 runs from the conserved cysteine through the conserved F or W. The order of the fields is J gene, V gene, D gene, CDR3 DNA, CDR3 protein. The D gene is left open where the match is weak.

TRBJ2-7	TRBV27	.	TGTGCCAGCAGTTCCAAGCCAAACTACGGGTACGAGCAGTACTTC	CASSSKPNYGYEQYF
TRBJ1-2	TRBV10-3	TRBD1	TGTGCCATCAGTACCGGACAGGGGATCTATGGCTACACCTTC	CAISTGQGIYGYTF
TRBJ2-3	TRBV6-4	.	TGTGCCAGCAGTGACCAATATGGGACAGATACGCAGTATTTT	CASSDQYGTDTQYF
TRBJ1-4	TRBV18	TRBD1	TGTGCCAGCTCACCCGGGACAGGAAAAAGTCCAACTAATGAAAAACTGTTTTTT	CASSPGTGKSPTNEKLFF
TRBJ2-3	TRBV2	.	TGTGCCAGCAGCGTGATCACAGATACGCAGTATTTT	CASSVITDTQYF
TRBJ1-1	TRBV19	.	TGTGCCAGTATGTCGGCAGGGCTAATCACTGAAGCTTTCTTT	CASMSAGLITEAFF
TRBJ1-2	TRBV4-1	TRBD1	TGCGCCAGCAGCCATTCCGGGACAGGTTACTATGGCTACACCTTC	CASSHSGTGYYGYTF
TRBJ1-1	TRBV2	.	TGTGCCAGCCAGGGATTTTTGAACACTGAAGCTTTCTTT	CASQGFLNTEAFF
TRBJ1-4	TRBV9	.	TGTGCCAGCGGCCCCTCCGGGGGCGCCTCCGAAAAACTGTTTTTT	CASGPSGGASEKLFF
TRBJ2-7	TRBV19	.	TGTGCCAGTAGTACAACGGAGGGGTCGCTTCCTCAGTACTTC	CASSTTEGSLPQYF
TRBJ1-1	TRBV10-1	TRBD1	TGCGCCAGCAGCGACAGGGTTGGCACTGAAGCTTTCTTT	CASSDRVGTEAFF
TRBJ1-1	TRBV5-4	.	TGTGCCAGCAGCCGGAGGAGGAAGGAAACATCCACTGAAGCTTTCTTT	CASSRRRKETSTEAFF
TRBJ2-1	TRBV23-1	.	TGCGCCAGCACCCCTCGCGACAATGAGCAGTTCTTC	CASTPRDNEQFF